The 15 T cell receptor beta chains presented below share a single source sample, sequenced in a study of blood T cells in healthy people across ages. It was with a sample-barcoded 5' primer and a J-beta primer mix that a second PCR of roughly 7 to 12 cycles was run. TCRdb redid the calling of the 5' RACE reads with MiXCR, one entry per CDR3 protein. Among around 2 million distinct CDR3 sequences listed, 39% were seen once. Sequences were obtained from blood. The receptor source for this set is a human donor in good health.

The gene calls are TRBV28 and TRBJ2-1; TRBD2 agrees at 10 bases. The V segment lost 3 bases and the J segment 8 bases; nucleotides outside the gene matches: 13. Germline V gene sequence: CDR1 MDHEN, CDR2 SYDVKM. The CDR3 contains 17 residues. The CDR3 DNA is TGTGCCAGCAGTTTCCCTAGACTAAGCGGGGGGGTCGATGAGCAGTTCTTC. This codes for CASSFPRLSGGVDEQFF.

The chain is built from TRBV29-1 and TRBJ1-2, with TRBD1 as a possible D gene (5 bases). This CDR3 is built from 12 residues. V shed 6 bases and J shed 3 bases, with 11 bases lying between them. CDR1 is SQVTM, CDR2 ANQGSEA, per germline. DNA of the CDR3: TGCAGCGTACGGCAGGGTGACTATGGCTACACCTTC. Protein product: CSVRQGDYGYTF.

The DNA for the CDR3 is TGTGCCAGCAGCGTAGTACAACCCGGGATCTACGAGCAGTACTTC. It translates to CASSVVQPGIYEQYF. This chain uses TRBV9 with TRBJ2-7; D may be TRBD2 (5 bases). There are 15 residues in the CDR3. Looked up from germline, CDR1 is SGDLS and CDR2 is YYNGEE. The V gene lost 0 bases and the J gene lost 3 bases, with 13 bases spanning the gap.

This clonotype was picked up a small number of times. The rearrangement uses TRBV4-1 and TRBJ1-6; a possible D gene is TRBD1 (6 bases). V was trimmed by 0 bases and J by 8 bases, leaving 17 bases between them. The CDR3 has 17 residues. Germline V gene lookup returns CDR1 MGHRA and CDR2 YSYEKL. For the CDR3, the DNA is TGCGCCAGCAGCCAAGACCCAAACAGGGTTATCGATTCACCCCTCCACTTT. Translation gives CASSQDPNRVIDSPLHF.

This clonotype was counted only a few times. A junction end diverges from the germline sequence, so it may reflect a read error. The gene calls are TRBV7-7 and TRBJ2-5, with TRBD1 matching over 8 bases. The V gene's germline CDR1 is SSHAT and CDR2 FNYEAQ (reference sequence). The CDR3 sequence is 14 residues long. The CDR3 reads CASSLPGGAETQYF. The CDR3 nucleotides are TGTGCTAGCAGCTTACCAGGGGGCGCGGAGACCCAGTACTTC.

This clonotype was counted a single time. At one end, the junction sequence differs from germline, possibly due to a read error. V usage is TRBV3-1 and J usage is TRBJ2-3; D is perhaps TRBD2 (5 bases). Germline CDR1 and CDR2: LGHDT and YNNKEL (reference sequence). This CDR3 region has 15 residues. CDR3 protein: CARSQENGGTDTQYF. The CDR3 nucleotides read TGTGCCCGCAGCCAAGAGAACGGGGGCACAGATACGCAGTATTTT.

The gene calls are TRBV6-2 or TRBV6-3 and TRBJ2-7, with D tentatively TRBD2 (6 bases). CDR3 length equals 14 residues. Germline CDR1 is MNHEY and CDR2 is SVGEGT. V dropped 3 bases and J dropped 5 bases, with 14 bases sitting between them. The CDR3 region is CASSYAEGPNEQYF. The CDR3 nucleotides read TGTGCCAGCAGTTATGCGGAGGGCCCAAACGAGCAGTACTTC.

The CDR3 loop is CAISEGDRGQYEQYF. The CDR3 coding sequence is TGTGCCATCAGTGAAGGGGACAGGGGGCAGTATGAGCAGTACTTC. V is TRBV10-3 and J is TRBJ2-4, with 12 bases identical to TRBD1. Per germline, CDR1 ENHRY and CDR2 SYGVKD. V was pared by 3 bases and J by 13 bases, with 10 bases of the junction left unmatched. The CDR3 consists of 15 residues.

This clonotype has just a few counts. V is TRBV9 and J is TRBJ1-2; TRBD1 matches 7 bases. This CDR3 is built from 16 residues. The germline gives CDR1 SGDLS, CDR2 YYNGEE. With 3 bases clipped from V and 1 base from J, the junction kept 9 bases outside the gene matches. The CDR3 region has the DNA TGTGCCAGCAGCGCCGGGACAGCGACTGGTAACTATGGCTACACCTTC. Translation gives CASSAGTATGNYGYTF.

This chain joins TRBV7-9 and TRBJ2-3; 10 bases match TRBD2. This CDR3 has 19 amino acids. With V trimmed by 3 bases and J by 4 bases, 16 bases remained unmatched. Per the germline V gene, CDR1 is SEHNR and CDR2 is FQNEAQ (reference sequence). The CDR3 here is CASSFSGPLAGVSADTQYF. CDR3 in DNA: TGTGCCAGCAGCTTTTCGGGGCCCCTAGCGGGGGTGAGCGCAGATACGCAGTATTTT. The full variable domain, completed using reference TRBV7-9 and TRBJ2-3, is DTGVSQNPRHKITKRGQNVTFRCDPISEHNRLYWYRQTLGQGPEFLTYFQNEAQLEKSRLLSDRFSAERPKGSFSTLEIQRTEQGDSAMYLCASSFSGPLAGVSADTQYFGPGTRLTVL.

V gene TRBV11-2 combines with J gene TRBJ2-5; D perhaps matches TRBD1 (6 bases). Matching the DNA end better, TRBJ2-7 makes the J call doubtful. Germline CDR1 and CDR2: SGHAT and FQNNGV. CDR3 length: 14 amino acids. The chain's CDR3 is CASSLAHRVFEQYF. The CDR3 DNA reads TGTGCCAGCAGCTTAGCGCACAGGGTTTTCGAGCAGTACTTC.

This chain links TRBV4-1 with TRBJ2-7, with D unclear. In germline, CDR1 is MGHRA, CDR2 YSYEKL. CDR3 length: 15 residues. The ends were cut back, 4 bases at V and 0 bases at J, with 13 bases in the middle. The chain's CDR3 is CASSPSSTSSYEQYF. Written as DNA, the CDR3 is TGCGCCAGCAGCCCCAGCAGTACGAGCTCCTACGAGCAGTACTTC.

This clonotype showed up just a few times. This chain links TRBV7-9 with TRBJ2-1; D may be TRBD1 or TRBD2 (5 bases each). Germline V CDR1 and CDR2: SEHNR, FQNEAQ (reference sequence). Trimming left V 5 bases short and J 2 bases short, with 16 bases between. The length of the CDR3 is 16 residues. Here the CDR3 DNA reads TGTGCCAGCAGCCCGTTTCCGGGGCGCACCTACAATGAGCAGTTCTTC. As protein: CASSPFPGRTYNEQFF.

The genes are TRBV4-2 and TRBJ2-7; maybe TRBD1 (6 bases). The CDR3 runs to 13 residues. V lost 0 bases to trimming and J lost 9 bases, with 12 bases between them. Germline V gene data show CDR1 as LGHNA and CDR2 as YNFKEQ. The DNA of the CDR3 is TGTGCCAGCAGCCAAGATTTGCAGGGGAGGCAGTACTTC. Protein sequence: CASSQDLQGRQYF.

The DNA for the CDR3 is TGTGCCAGCAGCGTAGATGGGGGGTCAGAGACCCGGTACTTC. Translated: CASSVDGGSETRYF. The chain couples TRBV9 to TRBJ2-7; a possible D gene is TRBD2 (6 bases). CDR1 SGDLS and CDR2 YYNGEE come from the germline V gene. Trimming stripped 0 bases from V and 12 bases from J, with 19 bases between. This CDR3 is 14 amino acids long.